This T cell receptor beta chain derives from a study of tumor and adjacent non-tumor tissue in lung cancer (dated by TCRdb to the late 2010s). Study-wide context: The cohort included around twelve adenocarcinoma, a couple of squamous cell carcinoma and 1 small cell lung cancer patients. Among the approximately 15 patients, ages ranged from about 31 to 76 years, some ten were men and 5 were women, and disease was TNM stage I to III. In total, sequencing yielded 95 million to 150 million productive TCRbeta reads, which works out to an average of about 4 million reads per sample. The study compared bulk TCRbeta repertoires between lung tumor tissue and matched distant non-tumor lung tissue from over twelve lung cancer patients. For each patient, one tumor sample and one normal lung sample were taken, giving some 33 paired specimens that underwent TCRbeta CDR3 sequencing.

As regards this clonotype: Its antigen remains undetermined. At one end, the junction sequence differs from germline, possibly due to a read error.

RNA was extracted from bulk unsorted tissue and checked for quality with a NanoDrop ND-1000 and an Agilent 2100. The donors were newly diagnosed lung cancer patients admitted for thoracic surgery in China from August to November 2014 who had not received prior chemotherapy. The study excluded patients who had received radiotherapy or chemotherapy before or who had another cancer at the same time. Pieces of surgical tissue measuring roughly 1-2.3 cm3 were kept in RNAlater solution and stored at -80 degrees C until use. General study outcomes and caveats: Neither the sequencing platform nor unique molecular identifiers are named or mentioned anywhere in the methods. Significantly higher TCR diversity (inverse Simpson) was observed in tumor tissue than in normal lung tissue (about 410 vs 180, P = 0.0075, Mann-Whitney U test). The cohort had only 15 or so patients, and the authors noted that larger samples and more detailed clinical data are needed. TCR diversity was significantly higher in younger patients, and greater tumor TCR diversity was associated with shorter overall survival and shorter disease-free survival. In normal lung, the top 100 clones accounted for a significantly larger cumulative share of the repertoire than in tumor tissue. Because peripheral blood was not sequenced, the blood TCRbeta repertoires of the lung cancer patients in the study went unexamined.

Library preparation employed multiplex PCR. Reads for this sample came from an Illumina HiSeq 2500. TCRbeta libraries were constructed through three rounds of nested PCR with primers (Table S4) according to protocols adapted from ARM-PCR. PCR products of 200-500 bp were gel-excised and purified with the QIAquick gel extraction kit before sequencing. The authors' analysis ran thus. Reads were cleaned with Trimmomatic, merged with FLASH into complete CDR3 sequences, and assigned to V(D)J germline segments with MiTCR. VDJtools was used to compute clonal diversity as the inverse Simpson's index. A read counted as productive if the sequence was in-frame and lacked a premature stop codon. TCRdb took the public reads, trimmed them with fastp at Q25, ran MiXCR for clone calling and kept in-frame beta chains. Rows are combined by CDR3 protein, so each entry shows the most common genes and DNA. The V and J calls and clone size come from TCRdb's table, not from the authors' own analysis. For this sample there are 100,000 to 150,000 distinct CDR3 sequences; over 65% appear just once. Roughly 13% of the sample belongs to the ten largest clones.

CDR1 and CDR2 (DFQATT, SNEGSKA) derive from the germline V gene (reference sequence). Counted from cysteine to phenylalanine, this CDR3 has 14 amino acids. The entry retains the CDR3 DNA only, 42 bases that are in frame from base 1. This sequence uses TRBV20-1 and TRBJ2-3; 7 central nucleotides agree with TRBD2. This receptor was identified in a man aged 25-45 years with non-small cell lung cancer. Material for sequencing was lung tumor tissue. The CDR3 here reads CSAVGGLVIDTQYF. The nucleotides are TGCAGTGCGGTAGGCGGACTAGTCATAGATACACAGTATTTT.